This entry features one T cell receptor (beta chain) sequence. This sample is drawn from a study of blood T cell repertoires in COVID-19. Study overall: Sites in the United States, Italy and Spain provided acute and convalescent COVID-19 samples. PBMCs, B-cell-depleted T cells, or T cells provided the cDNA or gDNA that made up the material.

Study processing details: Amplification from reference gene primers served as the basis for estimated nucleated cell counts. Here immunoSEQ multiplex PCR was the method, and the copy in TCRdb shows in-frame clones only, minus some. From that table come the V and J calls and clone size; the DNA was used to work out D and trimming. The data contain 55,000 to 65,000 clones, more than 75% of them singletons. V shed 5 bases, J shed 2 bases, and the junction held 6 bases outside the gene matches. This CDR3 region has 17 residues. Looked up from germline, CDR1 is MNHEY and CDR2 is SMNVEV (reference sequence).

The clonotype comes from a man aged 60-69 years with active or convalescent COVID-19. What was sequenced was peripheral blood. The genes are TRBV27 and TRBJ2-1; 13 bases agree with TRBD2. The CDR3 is CASSPTSGRLTYNEQFF. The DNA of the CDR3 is TGTGCCAGCAGTCCGACTAGCGGGAGGCTAACCTACAATGAGCAGTTCTTC.